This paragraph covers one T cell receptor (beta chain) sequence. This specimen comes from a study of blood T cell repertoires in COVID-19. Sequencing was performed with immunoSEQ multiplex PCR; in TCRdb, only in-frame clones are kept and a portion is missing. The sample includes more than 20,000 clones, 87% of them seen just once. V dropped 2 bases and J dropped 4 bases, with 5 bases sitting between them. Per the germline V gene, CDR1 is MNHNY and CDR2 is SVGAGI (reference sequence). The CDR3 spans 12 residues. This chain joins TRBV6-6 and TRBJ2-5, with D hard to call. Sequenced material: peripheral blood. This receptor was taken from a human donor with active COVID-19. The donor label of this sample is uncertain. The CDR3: CASSYPRETQYF. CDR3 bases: TGTGCCAGCAGTTACCCCAGAGAGACCCAGTACTTC.